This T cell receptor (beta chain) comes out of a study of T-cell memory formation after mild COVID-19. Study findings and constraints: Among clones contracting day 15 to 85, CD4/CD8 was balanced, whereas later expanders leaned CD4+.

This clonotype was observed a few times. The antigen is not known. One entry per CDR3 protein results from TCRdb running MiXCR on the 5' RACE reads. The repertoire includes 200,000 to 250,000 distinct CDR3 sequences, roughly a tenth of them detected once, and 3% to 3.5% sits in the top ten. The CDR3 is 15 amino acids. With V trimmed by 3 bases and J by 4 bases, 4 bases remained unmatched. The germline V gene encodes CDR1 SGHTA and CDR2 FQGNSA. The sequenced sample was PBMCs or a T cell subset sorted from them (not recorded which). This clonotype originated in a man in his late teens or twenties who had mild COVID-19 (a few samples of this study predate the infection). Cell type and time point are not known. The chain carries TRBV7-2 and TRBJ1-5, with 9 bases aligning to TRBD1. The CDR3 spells CASSFWTGANQPQHF. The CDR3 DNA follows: TGTGCCAGCAGCTTCTGGACAGGGGCAAATCAGCCCCAGCATTTT.